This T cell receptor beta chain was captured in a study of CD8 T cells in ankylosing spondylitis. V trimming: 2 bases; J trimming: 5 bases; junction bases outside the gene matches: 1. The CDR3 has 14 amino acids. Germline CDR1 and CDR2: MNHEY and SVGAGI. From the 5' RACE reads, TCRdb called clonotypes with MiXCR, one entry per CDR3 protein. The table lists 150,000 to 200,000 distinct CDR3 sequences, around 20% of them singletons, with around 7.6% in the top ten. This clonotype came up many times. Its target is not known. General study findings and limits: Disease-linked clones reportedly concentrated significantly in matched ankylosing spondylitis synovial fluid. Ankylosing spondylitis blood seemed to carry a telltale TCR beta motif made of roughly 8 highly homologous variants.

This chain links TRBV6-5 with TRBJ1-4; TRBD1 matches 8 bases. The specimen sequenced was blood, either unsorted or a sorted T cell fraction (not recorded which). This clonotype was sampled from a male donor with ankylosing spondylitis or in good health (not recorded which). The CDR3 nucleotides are TGTGCCAGCAGTTACGGGACAGGAAATGAAAAACTGTTTTTT. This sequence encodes CASSYGTGNEKLFF.